This TCR beta chain was sequenced during a study of T cells in Graves' hyperthyroidism and ophthalmopathy. Study-level background: It was at initial diagnosis, before any treatment, that peripheral blood was collected.

This clonotype was seen a few times. V was cut by 0 bases and J by 0 bases, with 14 bases left in between. Germline V gene data show CDR1 as MNHEY and CDR2 as SMNVEV (reference sequence). There are 17 residues in the CDR3. What was amplified from RNA transcripts were TCR beta CDR3 regions. The study used the HTBI primer set for a first-round RT-PCR of the TCR CDR3. TCRdb processed the multiplex PCR reads anew with MiXCR; each CDR3 protein has one entry. This sample has 250,000 or so distinct CDR3 sequences, with about 16% found just once. This sequence originates from a woman aged 18-30 years with Graves' ophthalmopathy. J is TRBJ1-2 and V is TRBV27; TRBD1 is a possible D gene (5 bases). The sequenced sample consisted of blood. CDR3 region: CASSLSGRTLTNYGYTF. CDR3 DNA: TGTGCCAGCAGTTTATCTGGCAGGACATTAACTAACTATGGCTACACCTTC.